Below, 27 T cell receptor beta chains from the same sample are listed, as sequenced in a study of blood T cell repertoires in COVID-19. The assay was immunoSEQ multiplex PCR, and TCRdb's table has in-frame clones only and misses some. The sample yields 95,000 to 120,000 clones, 90% seen once. The source material was peripheral blood. The source of these receptors is a woman between 45 and 60 years old with acute or convalescent COVID-19.

V gene TRBV9 combines with J gene TRBJ2-5, with 10 bases that match TRBD1. Germline CDR1 and CDR2: SGDLS and YYNGEE. J gave up 5 bases and V 3 bases, and 4 bases lay outside the gene matches. This CDR3 contains 14 residues. The CDR3 here is CASSGPGQGETQYF. In DNA, the CDR3 is TGTGCCAGCAGCGGGCCGGGACAGGGGGAGACCCAGTACTTC.

J is TRBJ1-5 and V is TRBV7-2; D is possibly TRBD1 (5 bases). From germline, CDR1 is SGHTA and CDR2 FQGNSA. Trimming shortened V by 1 base and J by 6 bases, and 10 bases separated the two germline ends. There are 14 residues in the CDR3. The CDR3 DNA reads as TGTGCCAGCAGCTTAGAGGGGACTGGTCAGCCCCAGCATTTT. Residues: CASSLEGTGQPQHF.

The chain combines TRBV7-8 with TRBJ2-3; D gene unclear. Looked up from germline, CDR1 is SGHVS and CDR2 is FQNEAQ. The CDR3 is 12 residues long. Trimming took 8 bases from V and 8 from J, leaving 14 bases between them. As DNA, the CDR3 is TGTGCCAGCCGCCGTGAGCTAGGTACGCAGTATTTT. Its protein product is CASRRELGTQYF.

The J gene is TRBJ1-2, the V gene TRBV19; D gene unclear. V was cut by 7 bases and J by 8 bases, with 17 bases left in between. Germline V gene sequence: CDR1 LNHDA, CDR2 SQIVND (reference sequence). The CDR3 sequence is 13 residues long. This CDR3 reads CASTLGLGGGYTF. The DNA of the CDR3 is TGTGCCAGTACCCTCGGGCTTGGAGGGGGCTACACCTTC.

V usage is TRBV28 and J usage is TRBJ1-4, with 7 bases that match TRBD1. Germline V gene sequence: CDR1 MDHEN, CDR2 SYDVKM. After removal of 7 bases from V and 4 bases from J, the junction contained 6 bases not matched to a gene. This CDR3 comprises 14 residues. The CDR3 DNA reads TGTGCCAGCAAAAAAAGGGGGCGTAATGAAAAACTGTTTTTT. It is translated as CASKKRGRNEKLFF.

This chain connects TRBV28 to TRBJ2-2; D is perhaps TRBD1 (6 bases). V lost 6 bases and J 5 bases, leaving 13 bases between the germline ends. CDR3 length equals 14 residues. Germline V gene data show CDR1 as MDHEN and CDR2 as SYDVKM. In DNA, the CDR3 is TGTGCCAGCAGACGGACAGCTGAAACCGGGGAGCTGTTTTTT. It translates to CASRRTAETGELFF. Combining the CDR3 with reference TRBV28 and TRBJ2-2 gives the whole variable domain DVKVTQSSRYLVKRTGEKVFLECVQDMDHENMFWYRQDPGLGLRLIYFSYDVKMKEKGDIPEGYSVSREKKERFSLILESASTNQTSMYLCASRRTAETGELFFGEGSRLTVL.

The V call is TRBV18, the J call TRBJ2-1; 8 bases are shared with TRBD2. Per germline, CDR1 KGHSH and CDR2 LQKENI. CDR3 length: 15 residues. V trimming: 3 bases; J trimming: 6 bases; junction bases outside the gene matches: 7. CDR3 in DNA: TGTGCCAGCTCACCGGGGCTAGCGGGCCTCAATGAGCAGTTCTTC. Translated, it gives CASSPGLAGLNEQFF.

The V and J genes are TRBV6-5 and TRBJ1-4; 9 bases are a match to TRBD1. This CDR3 has 13 amino acids. The junction had 3 bases not matched to a gene; V was cut back by 7 bases and J by 6 bases. Germline CDR1 is MNHEY and CDR2 is SVGAGI. DNA for the CDR3: TGTGCCAGCACAGGACAGGGGTATGAAAAACTGTTTTTT. It yields the protein CASTGQGYEKLFF.

The chain links TRBV5-1 to TRBJ2-1; tentatively, D is TRBD1 (5 bases). CDR1 and CDR2 (germline): SGHRS, YFSETQ. The V end lost 2 bases, the J end lost 10 bases, and 19 bases lay between the germline ends. This CDR3 is built from 15 residues. The CDR3 nucleotides read TGCGCCAGCAGCTTTACAAGGGGCTTCGACGGAGAGCAGTTCTTC. Protein sequence: CASSFTRGFDGEQFF.

This clone was detected a few times. The chain joins TRBV25-1 to TRBJ2-3, with 8 bases lining up with TRBD2. The junction had 5 bases not matched to a gene; V was cut back by 2 bases and J by 1 base. The CDR3 sequence is 16 residues long. Germline V lookup: CDR1 MGHDK, CDR2 SYGVNS. Here the CDR3 reads CASSEPGGTRTDTQYF. CDR3 in DNA: TGTGCCAGCAGTGAACCGGGGGGGACGCGCACAGATACGCAGTATTTT.

V usage is TRBV25-1 and J usage is TRBJ1-6, with TRBD1 matching over 7 bases. Losses at the gene ends were 4 bases for V and 7 bases for J; bases not matched to a gene: 4. This CDR3 region has 14 residues. Germline V gene data show CDR1 as MGHDK and CDR2 as SYGVNS. In DNA form, the CDR3 reads TGTGCCAGCAGTGTTAGGGACAGAAATTCACCCCTCCACTTT. Translated, it gives CASSVRDRNSPLHF. Full variable domain (rest looked up from reference TRBV25-1 and TRBJ1-6): EADIYQTPRYLVIGTGKKITLECSQTMGHDKMYWYQQDPGMELHLIHYSYGVNSTEKGDLSSESTVSRIRTEHFPLTLESARPSHTSQYLCASSVRDRNSPLHFGNGTRLTVT.

This chain links TRBV10-3 with TRBJ2-1; 7 bases agree with TRBD1. This CDR3 is built from 13 residues. The germline gives CDR1 ENHRY, CDR2 SYGVKD. The V segment lost 7 bases and the J segment 5 bases; nucleotides outside the gene matches: 5. CDR3 loop: CAIMRTGDNEQFF. CDR3 sequence (DNA): TGTGCCATCATGCGGACAGGAGACAATGAGCAGTTCTTC.

The CDR3 is CASSLDMNTEAFF. In DNA, the CDR3 is TGCGCCAGCAGCTTGGATATGAACACTGAAGCTTTCTTT. This chain uses TRBV5-1 with TRBJ1-1; D is ambiguous. Trimming shortened V by 0 bases and J by 0 bases, and 3 bases separated the two germline ends. The CDR3 spans 13 residues. Per the germline V gene, CDR1 is SGHRS and CDR2 is YFSETQ.

This chain links TRBV5-1 with TRBJ1-2, with D uncertain. V lost 1 base to trimming and J lost 6 bases, with 13 bases between them. Germline V gives CDR1 SGHRS, CDR2 YFSETQ. CDR3 length equals 14 residues. The CDR3: CASSLYAGIDGYTF. Written as DNA, the CDR3 is TGCGCCAGCAGCTTGTACGCGGGGATTGATGGCTACACCTTC.

V and J are TRBV19 and TRBJ1-1; D is uncertain. V was clipped by 3 bases and J by 12 bases, with 11 bases between them. CDR1 is LNHDA, CDR2 SQIVND, per germline (reference sequence). The CDR3 spans 11 residues. CDR3 in amino acids: CASSISEASFF. The CDR3 region has the DNA TGTGCCAGTAGTATCTCGGAGGCGTCTTTCTTT.

J is TRBJ2-1 and V is TRBV2; TRBD2 matches at 15 bases. Germline assignment: CDR1 SNHLY and CDR2 FYNNEI. V lost 6 bases and J lost 7; bases outside the gene matches: 1. The CDR3 is 14 residues long. CDR3 bases: TGTGCCAGCAGGGGGACTAGCGGGAGGAATGAGCAGTTCTTC. It is translated as CASRGTSGRNEQFF.

This clone was found once. This chain links TRBV4-3 with TRBJ2-4, with TRBD2 matching over 11 bases. With V trimmed by 1 base and J by 1 base, 6 bases remained unmatched. Germline V gives CDR1 LGHNA, CDR2 YSLEER. The CDR3 extends over 18 amino acids. CDR3 protein: CASSQGWASGRAKNIQYF. The DNA of the CDR3 is TGCGCCAGCAGCCAAGGGTGGGCTAGCGGGAGGGCCAAAAACATTCAGTACTTC.

J is TRBJ2-1 and V is TRBV7-2; the D gene is possibly TRBD2 (5 bases). From germline, CDR1 is SGHTA and CDR2 FQGNSA. The CDR3 runs to 12 residues. V lost 2 bases to trimming and J lost 8 bases, with 7 bases between them. For the CDR3, the DNA is TGTGCCAGCAGCTTATCCGGGGATGAGCAGTTCTTC. Translating it yields CASSLSGDEQFF.

The gene calls are TRBV5-1 and TRBJ1-1, with D unclear. Trimming stripped 0 bases from V and 4 bases from J, with 7 bases between. The CDR3 is made up of 13 amino acids. Germline CDR1 SGHRS, CDR2 YFSETQ. CDR3 protein: CASSLVEGTEAFF. The CDR3 nucleotides are TGCGCCAGCAGCTTGGTTGAGGGCACTGAAGCTTTCTTT.

The V and J genes are TRBV19 and TRBJ1-1, with a tentative D call TRBD1 (5 bases). The germline CDR1 and CDR2 sequences are LNHDA and SQIVND (reference sequence). The CDR3 is 17 residues long. V lost 6 bases and J lost 1, with 21 bases in between. Here the CDR3 DNA reads TGTGCCAGTAGATATATGGGGCCAAATCCTTCGAACACTGAAGCTTTCTTT. It encodes CASRYMGPNPSNTEAFF.

The V and J genes are TRBV24-1 and TRBJ1-5; D is perhaps TRBD1 (5 bases). V dropped 3 bases and J dropped 9 bases, with 14 bases sitting between them. The CDR3 loop spans 14 amino acids. Germline lookup yields CDR1 KGHDR and CDR2 SFDVKD. CDR3 sequence reads: CATSDASGLGPQHF. The DNA for the CDR3 is TGTGCCACCAGTGATGCCTCGGGACTGGGGCCCCAGCATTTT.

The chain couples TRBV4-2 to TRBJ2-2; 13 nucleotides align to TRBD2. This CDR3 contains 18 residues. V was clipped by 0 bases and J by 2 bases; unmatched bases: 3. From germline, CDR1 is LGHNA and CDR2 YNFKEQ. This CDR3 reads CASSQERLAGGNTGELFF. DNA for the CDR3: TGTGCCAGCAGCCAAGAACGACTAGCGGGGGGAAACACCGGGGAGCTGTTTTTT.

Of note for this clone: Within the sample, other DNA sequences also encode this same CDR3. The chain couples TRBV28 to TRBJ2-7, with D perhaps matching TRBD1 (6 bases). V was clipped by 4 bases and J by 5 bases, with 18 bases between them. Germline CDR1 MDHEN, CDR2 SYDVKM. CDR3 size: 15 residues. CDR3 sequence reads: CASSSRRQGSDEQYF. In DNA, the CDR3 is TGTGCCAGCAGTTCTAGGAGGCAGGGGAGCGACGAGCAGTACTTC.

This sequence joins TRBV10-1 and TRBJ1-1; D gene uncertain. This CDR3 is built from 14 residues. Germline lookup yields CDR1 WNHNN and CDR2 SYGVQD (reference sequence). Between the trimmed V and J ends, which lost 3 bases and 0 bases, there was a span of 8 bases. In DNA, the CDR3 is TGCGCCAGCAGTGATGAGACTATGAACACTGAAGCTTTCTTT. It translates to CASSDETMNTEAFF.

The CDR3 sequence is CASSRRPPTGGGSGANVLTF. Written as DNA, the CDR3 is TGTGCCAGCAGTCGAAGGCCGCCGACAGGGGGGGGCTCTGGGGCCAACGTCCTGACTTTC. The chain employs TRBV3-1 (or the pseudogene TRBV3-2) and TRBJ2-6, with 9 bases identical to TRBD1. The ends lost 6 bases at V and 0 bases at J; junction bases unmatched: 15. The CDR3 has 20 amino acids. Germline CDR1 is LGHDT and CDR2 is YNNKEL (reference sequence).

The chain links TRBV28 to TRBJ2-7; 7 nucleotides match TRBD2. This CDR3 is 13 amino acids long. V lost 7 bases to trimming and J lost 1 base; unmatched junction nucleotides: 4. CDR1 is MDHEN, CDR2 SYDVKM, per germline. The CDR3 DNA sequence: TGTGCCAGCACCCTGGGGGGGTCCTACGAGCAGTACTTC. Its protein product is CASTLGGSYEQYF.

V usage is TRBV25-1 and J usage is TRBJ2-7, with a weak D call TRBD1 (6 bases). CDR3 size: 14 residues. Germline-derived CDR1 and CDR2 are MGHDK and SYGVNS. V dropped 6 bases and J dropped 2 bases, with 14 bases sitting between them. CDR3 sequence (DNA): TGTGCCAGCAGCATGGAGGCAGGGGCCTACGAGCAGTACTTC. This gives the protein CASSMEAGAYEQYF.